This TCR beta chain is from a study of tumor-infiltrating lymphocytes in primary liver carcinoma. Study conclusions and caveats: Tumor top-250-clone fraction significantly exceeded that of blood (p = 0.039). Presence in all five tumor regions was observed for only about 7-24% of top clones.

Note on this clonotype: The antigen remains undetermined.

The approximately 17-32 mg bulk tissue piece was not sorted before simultaneous RNA and DNA extraction. Every patient had chronic HBV infection and was treatment-naive. Viable tumor cells exceeded 90% in all tumor samples. TCR beta cDNA came from roughly 450 ng total RNA, primed with a constant-region primer. ARM-PCR, slightly modified, supplied the TCR beta libraries through three nested multiplex PCR rounds. The first two PCR rounds, roughly 9 cycles each, used TRBV1-TRBV30 forward primers and a C-beta reverse primer. MiXCR, run by TCRdb on the multiplex PCR reads, gives a single entry per CDR3 protein. The table shows under 200,000 distinct CDR3 sequences, with approximately 86% occurring only once. V was clipped by 0 bases and J by 6 bases, with 11 bases between them. Germline V gives CDR1 SQVTM, CDR2 ANQGSEA. This CDR3 has 14 amino acids.

The rearrangement links TRBV29-1 to TRBJ2-2; no reliable D call. This clonotype originated in a man between 40 and 49 years old with primary liver carcinoma and hepatitis B virus infection. What was sequenced was tumor tissue from primary liver carcinoma. CDR3 bases: TGCAGCGTTGAAGATCGAAACGTGGCCGGGGAGCTGTTTTTT. The encoded protein is CSVEDRNVAGELFF.